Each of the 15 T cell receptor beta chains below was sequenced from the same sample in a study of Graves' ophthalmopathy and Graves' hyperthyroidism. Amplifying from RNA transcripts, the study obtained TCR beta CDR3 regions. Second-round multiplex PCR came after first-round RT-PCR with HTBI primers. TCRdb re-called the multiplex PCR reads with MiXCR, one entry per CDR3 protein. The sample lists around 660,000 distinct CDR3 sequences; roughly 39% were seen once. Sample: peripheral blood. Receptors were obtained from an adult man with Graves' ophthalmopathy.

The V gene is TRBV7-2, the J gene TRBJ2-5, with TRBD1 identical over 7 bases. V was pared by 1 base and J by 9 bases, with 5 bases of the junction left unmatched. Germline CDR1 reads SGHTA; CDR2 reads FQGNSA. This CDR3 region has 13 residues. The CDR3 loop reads CASSLGGDRAQYF. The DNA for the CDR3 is TGTGCCAGCAGCTTAGGGGGTGACAGGGCCCAGTACTTC.

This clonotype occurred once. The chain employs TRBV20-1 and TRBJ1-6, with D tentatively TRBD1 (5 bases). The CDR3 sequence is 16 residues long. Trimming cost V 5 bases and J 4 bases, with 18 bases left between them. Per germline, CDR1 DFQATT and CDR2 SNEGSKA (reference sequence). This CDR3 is CSAGGGFPSYNSPLHF. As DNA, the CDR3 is TGCAGTGCTGGGGGGGGTTTTCCCTCTTATAATTCACCCCTCCACTTT.

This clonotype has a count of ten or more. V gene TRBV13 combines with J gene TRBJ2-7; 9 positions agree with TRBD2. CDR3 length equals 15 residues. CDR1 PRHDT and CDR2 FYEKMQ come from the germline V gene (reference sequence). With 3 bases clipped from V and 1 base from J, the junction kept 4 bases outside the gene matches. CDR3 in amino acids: CASSLTSGFSYEQYF. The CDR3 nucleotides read TGTGCCAGCAGCTTGACTAGCGGCTTTTCCTACGAGCAGTACTTC.

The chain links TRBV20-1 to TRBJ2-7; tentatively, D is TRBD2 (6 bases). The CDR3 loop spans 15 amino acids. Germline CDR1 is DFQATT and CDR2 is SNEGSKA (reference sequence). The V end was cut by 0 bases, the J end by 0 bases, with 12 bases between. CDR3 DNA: TGCAGTGCTAGAGATCCCTTTAGCGGCTCCTACGAGCAGTACTTC. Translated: CSARDPFSGSYEQYF.

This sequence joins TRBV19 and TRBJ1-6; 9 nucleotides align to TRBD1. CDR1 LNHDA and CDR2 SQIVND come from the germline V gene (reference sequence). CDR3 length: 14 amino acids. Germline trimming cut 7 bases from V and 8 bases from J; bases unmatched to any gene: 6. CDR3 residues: CASTTTGGDSPLHF. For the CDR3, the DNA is TGTGCCAGTACGACAACAGGGGGCGATTCACCCCTCCACTTT.

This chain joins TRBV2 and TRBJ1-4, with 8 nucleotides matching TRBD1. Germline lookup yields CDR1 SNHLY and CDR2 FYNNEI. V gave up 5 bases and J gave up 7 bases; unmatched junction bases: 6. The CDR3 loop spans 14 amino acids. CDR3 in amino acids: CASSPQGQAEKLFF. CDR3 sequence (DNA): TGTGCCAGCAGTCCACAGGGACAGGCTGAAAAACTGTTTTTT.

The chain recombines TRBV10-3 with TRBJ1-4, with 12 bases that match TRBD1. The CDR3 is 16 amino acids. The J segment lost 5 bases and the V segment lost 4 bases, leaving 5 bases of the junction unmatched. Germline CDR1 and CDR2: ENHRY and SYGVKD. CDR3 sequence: CAISAPGQGANEKLFF. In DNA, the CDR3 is TGTGCCATCAGTGCCCCGGGACAGGGGGCGAATGAAAAACTGTTTTTT.

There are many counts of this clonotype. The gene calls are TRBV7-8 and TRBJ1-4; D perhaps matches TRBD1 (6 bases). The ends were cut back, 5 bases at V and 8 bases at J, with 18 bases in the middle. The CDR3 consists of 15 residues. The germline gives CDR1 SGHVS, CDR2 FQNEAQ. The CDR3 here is CASSPPGADREKLFF. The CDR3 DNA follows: TGTGCCAGCAGCCCTCCGGGGGCCGATAGGGAAAAACTGTTTTTT.

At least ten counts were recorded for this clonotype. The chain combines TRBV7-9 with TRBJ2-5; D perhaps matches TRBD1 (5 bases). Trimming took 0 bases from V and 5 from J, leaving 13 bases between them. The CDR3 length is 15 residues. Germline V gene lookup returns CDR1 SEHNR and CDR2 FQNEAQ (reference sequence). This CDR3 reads CASSLAAGMDETQYF. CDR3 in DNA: TGTGCCAGCAGCTTAGCGGCAGGGATGGATGAGACCCAGTACTTC.

CDR3 sequence: CSVPRGGEQYF. The DNA for the CDR3 is TGCAGCGTTCCCAGGGGTGGGGAGCAGTACTTC. The chain is built from TRBV29-1 and TRBJ2-7; a possible D gene is TRBD1 (6 bases). Germline V lookup: CDR1 SQVTM, CDR2 ANQGSEA. V dropped 5 bases and J dropped 7 bases, with 12 bases sitting between them. CDR3 length: 11 residues.

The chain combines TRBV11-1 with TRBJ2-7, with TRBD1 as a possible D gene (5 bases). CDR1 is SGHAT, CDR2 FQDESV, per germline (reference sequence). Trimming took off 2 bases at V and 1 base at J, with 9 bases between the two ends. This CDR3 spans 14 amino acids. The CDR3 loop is CASSLSTGSYEQYF. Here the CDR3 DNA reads TGTGCCAGCAGCTTAAGTACAGGATCCTACGAGCAGTACTTC.

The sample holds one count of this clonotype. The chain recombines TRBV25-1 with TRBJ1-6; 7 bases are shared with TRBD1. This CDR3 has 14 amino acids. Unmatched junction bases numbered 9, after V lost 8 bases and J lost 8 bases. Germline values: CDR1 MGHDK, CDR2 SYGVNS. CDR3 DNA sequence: TGTGCCAGCGTAGGAATAGGGGGCTATTCACCCCTCCACTTT. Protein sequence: CASVGIGGYSPLHF.

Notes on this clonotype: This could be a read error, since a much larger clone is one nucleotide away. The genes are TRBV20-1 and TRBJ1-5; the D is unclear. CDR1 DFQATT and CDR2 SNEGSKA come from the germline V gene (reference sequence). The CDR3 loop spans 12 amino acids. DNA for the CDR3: TGCAGTGCTAGCGACCGCAATCGGCCCCAGCATTTT. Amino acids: CSASDRNRPQHF.

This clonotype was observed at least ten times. CDR3 bases: TGTGCCAGCAGCTTAGCGTTTAGCGGGGGGGCCTACGAGCAGTACTTC. Protein product: CASSLAFSGGAYEQYF. This rearrangement joins TRBV7-2 to TRBJ2-7, with 11 bases lining up with TRBD2. The CDR3 runs 16 residues. V trimming: 0 bases; J trimming: 2 bases; junction bases outside the gene matches: 3. Per the germline V gene, CDR1 is SGHTA and CDR2 is FQGNSA.

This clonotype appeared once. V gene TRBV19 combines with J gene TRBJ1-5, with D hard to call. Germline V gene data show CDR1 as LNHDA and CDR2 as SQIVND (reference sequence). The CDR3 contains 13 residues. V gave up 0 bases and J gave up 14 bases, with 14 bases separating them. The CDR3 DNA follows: TGTGCCAGTAGTATAGATGGGGTCTCCTACGAGCATTTT. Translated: CASSIDGVSYEHF.